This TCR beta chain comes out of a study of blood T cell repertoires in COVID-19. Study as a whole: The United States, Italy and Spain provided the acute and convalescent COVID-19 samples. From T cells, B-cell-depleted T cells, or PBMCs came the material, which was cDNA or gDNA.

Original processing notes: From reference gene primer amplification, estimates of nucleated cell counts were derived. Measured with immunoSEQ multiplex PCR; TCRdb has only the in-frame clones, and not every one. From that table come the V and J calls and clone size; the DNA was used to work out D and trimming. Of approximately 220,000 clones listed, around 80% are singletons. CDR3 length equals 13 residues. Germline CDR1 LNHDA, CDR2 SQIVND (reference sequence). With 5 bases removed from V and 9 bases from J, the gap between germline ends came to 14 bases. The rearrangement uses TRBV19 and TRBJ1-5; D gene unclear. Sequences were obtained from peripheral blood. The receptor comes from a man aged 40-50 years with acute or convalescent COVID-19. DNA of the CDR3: TGTGCCAGTAGTGCCGCGGGCCTTGGGCCCCAGCATTTT. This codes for CASSAAGLGPQHF. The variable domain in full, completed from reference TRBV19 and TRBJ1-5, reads DGGITQSPKYLFRKEGQNVTLSCEQNLNHDAMYWYRQDPGQGLRLIYYSQIVNDFQKGDIAEGYSVSREKKESFPLTVTSAQKNPTAFYLCASSAAGLGPQHFGDGTRLSIL.